The rows below give T cell receptor beta chains drawn from one sample of a study of cytomegalovirus exposure and HLA in healthy donors. Some clones are missing from TCRdb's copy, which holds only in-frame ones; the method was immunoSEQ multiplex PCR. The table includes some 140,000 clones, 80% to 90% detected once. The sample comprised PBMCs. These receptors all stem from a man aged 18 to 29 in good health and CMV-seronegative. CDR3s include the opening cysteine and the closing phenylalanine or tryptophan. Each record gives: V gene, CDR3 protein.

TRBV5-4,CASSLGAGDPYEQYF
TRBV7-8,CASTTLRLAPNEQFF
TRBV5-6,CASSFESAAGNTIYF
TRBV6-5,CASKLGGGQPQHF
TRBV29-1,CSVGDSSYGYTF
TRBV7-2,CASSLAVPRGGYTF
TRBV28,CATKTGAQPQHF
TRBV6-6,CASSHGTSEYNEQFF
TRBV30,CAWSVLAEFYNEQFF
TRBV4-3,CASSHVPDCWETYEQYF
TRBV6-1,CASTGTNKNIQYF
TRBV7-2,CASRGTSWYEQYF
TRBV29-1,CSVEGLGQGEAFF
TRBV5-4,CASRTGGAGRADTQYF
TRBV19,CASSGEDIDQPQHF
TRBV7-9,CASSLPLIQSSYNEQFF
TRBV15,CATSRAGTSGYNEQFF
TRBV28,CASSLSPGGHKAFF
TRBV29-1,CSVMGTGGGEKLFF
TRBV30,CAWAVIDRFNEKLFF
TRBV7-6,CASSLTDRAEQYF
TRBV7-6,CASSLGGGEQYF
TRBV10-3,CATQPGQDTGSNF
TRBV29-1,CSVVGQGANNEQFF
TRBV7-9,CASSPNQGAWTEAFF